A selection of T cell receptor beta chains follows, all from one sample in a study of control samples from healthy donors and cancer patients. The method was immunoSEQ multiplex PCR; TCRdb's version includes in-frame clones alone and lacks a portion of them. Among about 92,000 clones listed, 82% were seen once. Sequenced sample: blood. Receptors originate from a woman in her fifties or sixties in good health. The CDR3 runs from the conserved cysteine through the conserved F or W. The D gene is left open where the match is weak. Expanded clones are given a class, and other clones once, few, many or no size at all.

d_gene	v_gene	abundance	j_gene	CDR3aa	CDR3nt
TRBD1	TRBV27	-	TRBJ1-5	CASSLQGAWNQPQHF	TGTGCCAGCAGTCTGCAGGGGGCTTGGAATCAGCCCCAGCATTTT
TRBD1	TRBV19	-	TRBJ1-5	CASSSQDRGLWQPQHF	TGTGCCAGTAGTAGTCAGGACAGGGGATTATGGCAGCCCCAGCATTTT
-	TRBV7-2	-	TRBJ2-3	CASSLVGSVDTQYF	TGTGCCAGCAGCTTAGTGGGTAGCGTGGATACGCAGTATTTT
TRBD1	TRBV18	-	TRBJ1-5	CASSPGQGALNQPQHF	TGTGCCAGCTCACCAGGTCAGGGGGCTCTCAATCAGCCCCAGCATTTT
-	TRBV5-1	-	TRBJ2-5	CASSLQGETQYF	TGCGCCAGCAGCTTGCAGGGAGAGACCCAGTACTTC
-	TRBV27	-	TRBJ2-3	CATKRGQPTDTQYF	TGTGCCACCAAGAGGGGACAACCCACAGATACGCAGTATTTT
-	TRBV9	once	TRBJ1-1	CASSVGAQGNTEAFF	TGTGCCAGCAGCGTAGGCGCACAGGGGAACACTGAAGCTTTCTTT
TRBD2	TRBV9	-	TRBJ2-1	CASSVAFGGGGESYNEQFF	TGTGCCAGCAGCGTAGCATTTGGGGGCGGGGGGGAATCCTACAATGAGCAGTTCTTC
-	TRBV5-8	-	TRBJ2-6	CASGPGSGANVLTF	TGTGCCAGCGGTCCGGGGTCTGGGGCCAACGTCCTGACTTTC
-	TRBV5-1	-	TRBJ1-1	CASSLEGNTEAFF	TGCGCCAGCAGCTTGGAGGGGAACACTGAAGCTTTCTTT
TRBD2	TRBV9	-	TRBJ2-1	CASSVGTLAGMESQFF	TGTGCCAGCAGCGTAGGGACCCTAGCGGGGATGGAAAGTCAGTTCTTC
-	TRBV7-2	-	TRBJ2-2	CASSLAVANTGELFF	TGTGCCAGCAGCTTAGCGGTGGCTAACACCGGGGAGCTGTTTTTT
-	TRBV6-4	-	TRBJ1-1	CASSQQANTEAFF	TGTGCCAGCAGCCAACAGGCGAACACTGAAGCTTTCTTT
TRBD2	TRBV4-2	-	TRBJ2-1	CASSPSGREYNEQFF	TGTGCCAGCAGCCCTAGCGGGAGAGAGTACAATGAGCAGTTCTTC
TRBD2	TRBV6-2/TRBV6-3	-	TRBJ2-7	CASSKTSGESYEQYF	TGTGCCAGCAGTAAGACTAGCGGGGAGTCCTACGAGCAGTACTTC
-	TRBV2	-	TRBJ2-1	CASGMDGTIRNNEQFF	TGTGCCAGCGGGATGGACGGGACAATAAGGAACAATGAGCAGTTCTTC
TRBD1	TRBV19	-	TRBJ1-3	CASSPGQQHSGNTIYF	TGTGCCAGTAGCCCGGGACAGCAACACTCTGGAAACACCATATATTTT
TRBD1	TRBV19	once	TRBJ2-3	CASSPQGASTDTQYF	TGTGCCAGTAGTCCTCAGGGGGCGAGCACAGATACGCAGTATTTT
TRBD1	TRBV3-1/TRBV3-2	-	TRBJ1-5	CASSTTGEGPQHF	TGTGCCAGCAGCACCACAGGGGAAGGGCCCCAGCATTTT
TRBD1	TRBV11-1	-	TRBJ1-2	CASSLARGRDGYTF	TGTGCCAGCAGCTTAGCGAGGGGGCGCGATGGCTACACCTTC
-	TRBV9	-	TRBJ2-2	CASSVSGANTGELFF	TGTGCCAGCAGCGTAAGCGGAGCGAACACCGGGGAGCTGTTTTTT
-	TRBV11-2	-	TRBJ2-7	CASRWAGAYEQYF	TGTGCCAGCAGGTGGGCAGGGGCCTACGAGCAGTACTTC
-	TRBV7-2	-	TRBJ1-1	CASSLASGARLRKGNTEAFF	TGTGCCAGCAGCTTAGCGTCGGGGGCACGGCTAAGAAAAGGGAACACTGAAGCTTTCTTT
TRBD2	TRBV28	-	TRBJ2-7	CASSFPSGGASYEQYF	TGTGCCAGCAGTTTCCCTTCCGGGGGGGCGTCCTACGAGCAGTACTTC
TRBD2	TRBV2	-	TRBJ2-1	CASSVLAGGGNEQFF	TGTGCCAGCAGTGTATTAGCGGGAGGGGGGAATGAGCAGTTCTTC
-	TRBV27	-	TRBJ1-6	CASSSGTINSPLHF	TGTGCCAGCAGTTCCGGGACTATAAATTCACCCCTCCACTTT
TRBD1	TRBV7-6	-	TRBJ1-6	CASSLGVRGTNSPLHF	TGTGCCAGCAGCTTAGGGGTCAGGGGGACCAATTCACCCCTCCACTTT
-	TRBV7-9	-	TRBJ1-5	CASSLGQVNQPQHF	TGTGCCAGCAGCTTAGGACAGGTCAATCAGCCCCAGCATTTT
-	TRBV6-5	-	TRBJ1-1	CASSPGPGVNTEAFF	TGTGCCAGCAGCCCGGGCCCAGGGGTGAACACTGAAGCTTTCTTT
-	TRBV6-5	-	TRBJ2-1	CASSNHLQGNEQFF	TGTGCCAGCAGCAATCACTTACAGGGTAATGAGCAGTTCTTC
-	TRBV18	-	TRBJ2-7	CASSPGQPVLYEQYF	TGTGCCAGCTCTCCAGGACAGCCCGTACTCTACGAGCAGTACTTC
TRBD1	TRBV18	-	TRBJ2-7	CASSQGQGYPYEQYF	TGTGCCAGCTCACAAGGACAGGGTTACCCCTACGAGCAGTACTTC
TRBD1	TRBV28	once	TRBJ2-7	CASSQPGQGREQYF	TGTGCCAGCAGCCAACCGGGACAGGGTCGTGAGCAGTACTTC
-	TRBV11-2	-	TRBJ2-7	CASSLDGAGVMGYEQYF	TGTGCCAGCAGCTTAGATGGGGCAGGGGTTATGGGGTACGAGCAGTACTTC
TRBD1	TRBV2	-	TRBJ2-7	CASRAGQGNGEQYF	TGTGCCAGCAGGGCCGGACAGGGAAACGGCGAGCAGTACTTC
-	TRBV11-2	-	TRBJ1-6	CASSLERWGDNSPLHF	TGTGCCAGCAGCTTAGAAAGGTGGGGAGATAATTCACCCCTCCACTTT
-	TRBV5-5	once	TRBJ2-2	CASSDNDGELFF	TGTGCCAGCAGCGATAATGACGGGGAGCTGTTTTTT
-	TRBV7-8	-	TRBJ1-2	CASSPGQGGYTF	TGTGCCAGCAGCCCCGGCCAAGGGGGCTACACCTTC
TRBD1	TRBV5-1	-	TRBJ2-1	CASSVWTGNSYNEQFF	TGCGCCAGCAGCGTCTGGACAGGGAACTCCTACAATGAGCAGTTCTTC
TRBD1	TRBV9	-	TRBJ2-6	CASSVEGQLSGANVLTF	TGTGCCAGCAGCGTAGAGGGACAGCTCTCTGGGGCCAACGTCCTGACTTTC
-	TRBV6-2/TRBV6-3	-	TRBJ2-7	CASSYDPSSYEQYF	TGTGCCAGCAGTTACGACCCGAGCTCCTACGAGCAGTACTTC
-	TRBV29-1	-	TRBJ2-3	CSVWGSHTDTQYF	TGCAGCGTCTGGGGCAGCCACACAGATACGCAGTATTTT
-	TRBV7-9	-	TRBJ1-3	CASSLGGGGAGNTIYF	TGTGCCAGCAGCCTCGGGGGCGGGGGTGCAGGAAACACCATATATTTT
-	TRBV11-2	-	TRBJ2-7	CASSLGRDEQYF	TGTGCCAGCAGCTTAGGGAGGGACGAGCAGTACTTC
-	TRBV19	-	TRBJ1-1	CASSIRNTEAFF	TGTGCCAGTAGTATCAGGAACACTGAAGCTTTCTTT
-	TRBV7-2	-	TRBJ1-1	CASSLAGLRQSEAFF	TGTGCCAGCAGCTTAGCGGGACTCCGGCAATCAGAAGCTTTCTTT
-	TRBV28	-	TRBJ1-2	CASSLTGGNYGYTF	TGTGCCAGCAGTTTAACAGGAGGTAACTATGGCTACACCTTC
-	TRBV2	-	TRBJ1-1	CASTTGRTTEAFF	TGTGCCAGCACCACAGGACGGACCACTGAAGCTTTCTTT
-	TRBV27	once	TRBJ2-1	CASSQNGYEQFF	TGTGCCAGCAGCCAAAACGGGTATGAGCAGTTCTTC
TRBD2	TRBV4-3	-	TRBJ2-3	CASSQDHPLTSGGIDTQYF	TGCGCCAGCAGCCAAGATCACCCCCTGACTAGCGGGGGGATAGATACGCAGTATTTT
TRBD2	TRBV4-1	-	TRBJ2-1	CASSQGLLAGGTNEQFF	TGCGCCAGCAGCCAAGGCCTCCTAGCGGGGGGAACCAATGAGCAGTTCTTC